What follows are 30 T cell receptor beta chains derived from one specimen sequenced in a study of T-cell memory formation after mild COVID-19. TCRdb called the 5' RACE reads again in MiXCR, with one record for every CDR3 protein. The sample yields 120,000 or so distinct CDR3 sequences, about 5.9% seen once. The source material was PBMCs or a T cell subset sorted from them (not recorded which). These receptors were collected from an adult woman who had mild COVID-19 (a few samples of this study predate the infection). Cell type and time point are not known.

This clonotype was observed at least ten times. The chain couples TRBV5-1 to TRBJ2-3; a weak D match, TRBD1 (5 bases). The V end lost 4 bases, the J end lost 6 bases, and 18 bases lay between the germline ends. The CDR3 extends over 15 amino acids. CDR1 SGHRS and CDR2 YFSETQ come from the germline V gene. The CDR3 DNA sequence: TGCGCCAGCAGCCCCCAGGGTCAGCGAGCGGATACGCAGTATTTT. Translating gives CASSPQGQRADTQYF.

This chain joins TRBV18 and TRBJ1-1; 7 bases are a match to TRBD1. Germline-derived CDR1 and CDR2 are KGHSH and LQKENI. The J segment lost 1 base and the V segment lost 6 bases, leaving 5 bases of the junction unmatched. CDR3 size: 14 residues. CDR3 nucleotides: TGTGCCAGCTCCGATAGGACAGGGAACACTGAAGCTTTCTTT. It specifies CASSDRTGNTEAFF.

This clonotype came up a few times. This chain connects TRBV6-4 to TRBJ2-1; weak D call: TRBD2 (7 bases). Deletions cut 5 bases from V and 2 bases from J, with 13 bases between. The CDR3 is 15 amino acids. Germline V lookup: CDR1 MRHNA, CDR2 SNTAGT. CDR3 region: CASSPAGAPYNEQFF. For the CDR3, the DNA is TGTGCCAGCAGTCCGGCGGGGGCACCCTACAATGAGCAGTTCTTC.

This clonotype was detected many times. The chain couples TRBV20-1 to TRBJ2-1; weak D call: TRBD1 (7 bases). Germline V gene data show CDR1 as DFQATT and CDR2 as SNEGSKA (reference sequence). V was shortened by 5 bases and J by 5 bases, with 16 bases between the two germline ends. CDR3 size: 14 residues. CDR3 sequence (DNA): TGCAGTGCTTCCCACCAGGGGGGCAACAATGAGCAGTTCTTC. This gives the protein CSASHQGGNNEQFF.

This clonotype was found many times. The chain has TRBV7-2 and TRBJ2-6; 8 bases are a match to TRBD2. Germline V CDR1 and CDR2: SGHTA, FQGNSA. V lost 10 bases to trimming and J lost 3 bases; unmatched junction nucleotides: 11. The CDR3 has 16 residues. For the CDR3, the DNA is TGTGCCATCCGGGGGCGGGAGGCTCGTGGGGCCAACGTCCTGACTTTC. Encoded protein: CAIRGREARGANVLTF.

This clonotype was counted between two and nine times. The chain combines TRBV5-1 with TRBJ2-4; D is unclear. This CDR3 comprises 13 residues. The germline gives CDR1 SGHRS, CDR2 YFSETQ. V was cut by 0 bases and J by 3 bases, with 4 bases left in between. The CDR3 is CASSLDSKNIQYF. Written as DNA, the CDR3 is TGCGCCAGCAGCTTGGATAGCAAAAACATTCAGTACTTC. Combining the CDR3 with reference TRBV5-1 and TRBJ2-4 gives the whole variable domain KAGVTQTPRYLIKTRGQQVTLSCSPISGHRSVSWYQQTPGQGLQFLFEYFSETQRNKGNFPGRFSGRQFSNSRSEMNVSTLELGDSALYLCASSLDSKNIQYFGAGTRLSVL.

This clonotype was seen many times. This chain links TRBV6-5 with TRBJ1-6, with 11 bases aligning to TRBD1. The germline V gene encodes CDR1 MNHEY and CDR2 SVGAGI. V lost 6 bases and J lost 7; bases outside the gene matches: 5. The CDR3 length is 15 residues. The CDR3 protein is CASRAWDRGNSPLHF. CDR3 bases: TGTGCCAGCAGGGCCTGGGACAGGGGGAATTCACCCCTCCACTTT.

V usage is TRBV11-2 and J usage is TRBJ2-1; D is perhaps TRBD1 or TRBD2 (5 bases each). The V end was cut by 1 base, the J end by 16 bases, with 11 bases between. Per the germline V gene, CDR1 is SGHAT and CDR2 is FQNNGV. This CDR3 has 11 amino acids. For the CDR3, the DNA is TGTGCCAGCAGCTTAGTAACGGGACCTTTCTTC. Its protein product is CASSLVTGPFF.

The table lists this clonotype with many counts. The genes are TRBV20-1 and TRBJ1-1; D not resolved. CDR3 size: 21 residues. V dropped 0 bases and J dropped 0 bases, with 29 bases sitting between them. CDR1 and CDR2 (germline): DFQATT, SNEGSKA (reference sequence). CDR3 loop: CSARDGILRAPKRQMNTEAFF. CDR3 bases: TGCAGTGCTAGAGATGGTATACTCCGGGCACCCAAAAGGCAAATGAACACTGAAGCTTTCTTT.

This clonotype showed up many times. The CDR3 DNA follows: TGTGCCAGCAGCATTAGCGGGATCTCGGCCCACGAGCAGTACTTC. As protein: CASSISGISAHEQYF. The chain carries TRBV7-2 and TRBJ2-7, with 8 bases aligning to TRBD2. The CDR3 has 15 residues. CDR1 is SGHTA, CDR2 FQGNSA, per germline. V was clipped by 5 bases and J by 5 bases; unmatched bases: 11.

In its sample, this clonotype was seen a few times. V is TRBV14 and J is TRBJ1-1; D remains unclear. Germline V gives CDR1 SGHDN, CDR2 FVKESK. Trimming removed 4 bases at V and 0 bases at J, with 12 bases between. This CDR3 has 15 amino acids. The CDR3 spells CASSPPGSLNTEAFF. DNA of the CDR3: TGTGCCAGCAGCCCCCCTGGCAGCTTGAACACTGAAGCTTTCTTT.

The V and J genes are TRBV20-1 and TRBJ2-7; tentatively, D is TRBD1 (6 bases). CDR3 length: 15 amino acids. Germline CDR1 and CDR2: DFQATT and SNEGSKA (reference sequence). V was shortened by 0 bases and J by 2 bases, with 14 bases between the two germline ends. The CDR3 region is CSARETGPPTYEQYF. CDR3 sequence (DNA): TGCAGTGCTAGAGAAACAGGGCCCCCTACCTACGAGCAGTACTTC.

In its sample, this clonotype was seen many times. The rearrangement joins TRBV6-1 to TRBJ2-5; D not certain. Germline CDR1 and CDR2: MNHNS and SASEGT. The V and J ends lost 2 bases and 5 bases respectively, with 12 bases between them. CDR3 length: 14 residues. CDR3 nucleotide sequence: TGTGCCAGCAGTGAACTGGCGGTTGGCGAGACCCAGTACTTC. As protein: CASSELAVGETQYF.

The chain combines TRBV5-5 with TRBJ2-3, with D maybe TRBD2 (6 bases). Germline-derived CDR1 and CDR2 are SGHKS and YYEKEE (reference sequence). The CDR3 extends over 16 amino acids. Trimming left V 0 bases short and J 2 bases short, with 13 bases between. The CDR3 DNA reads TGTGCCAGCAGCTTGGTGGGGACTGCTCACACAGATACGCAGTATTTT. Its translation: CASSLVGTAHTDTQYF.

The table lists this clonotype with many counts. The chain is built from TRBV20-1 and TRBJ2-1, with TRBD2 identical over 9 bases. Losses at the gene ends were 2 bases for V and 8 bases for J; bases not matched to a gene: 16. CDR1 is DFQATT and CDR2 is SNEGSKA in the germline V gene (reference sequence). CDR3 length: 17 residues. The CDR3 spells CSARSRPGLAMGDEQFF. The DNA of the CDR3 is TGCAGTGCTAGATCGCGCCCGGGACTAGCAATGGGGGATGAGCAGTTCTTC.

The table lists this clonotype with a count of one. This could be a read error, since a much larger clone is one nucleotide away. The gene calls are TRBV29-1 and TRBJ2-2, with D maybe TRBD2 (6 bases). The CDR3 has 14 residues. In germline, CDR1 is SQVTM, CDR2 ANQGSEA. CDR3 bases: TGCAGCGCACGGGAGAATCCCAACACCGGGGAGCTGCTTTTT. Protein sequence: CSARENPNTGELLF.

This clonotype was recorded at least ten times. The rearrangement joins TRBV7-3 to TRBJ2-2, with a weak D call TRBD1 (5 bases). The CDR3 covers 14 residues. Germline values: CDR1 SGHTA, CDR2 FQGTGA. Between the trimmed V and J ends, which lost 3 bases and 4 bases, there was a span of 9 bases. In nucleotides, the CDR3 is TGTGCCAGCAGCTTGCAGGGCCGCACCGGGGAGCTGTTTTTT. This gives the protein CASSLQGRTGELFF.

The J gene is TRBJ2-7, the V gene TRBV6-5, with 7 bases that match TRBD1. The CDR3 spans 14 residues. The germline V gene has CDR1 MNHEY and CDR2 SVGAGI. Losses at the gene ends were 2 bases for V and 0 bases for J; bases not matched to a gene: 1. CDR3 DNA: TGTGCCAGCAGTTACCGGGACAGCTCCTACGAGCAGTACTTC. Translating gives CASSYRDSSYEQYF.

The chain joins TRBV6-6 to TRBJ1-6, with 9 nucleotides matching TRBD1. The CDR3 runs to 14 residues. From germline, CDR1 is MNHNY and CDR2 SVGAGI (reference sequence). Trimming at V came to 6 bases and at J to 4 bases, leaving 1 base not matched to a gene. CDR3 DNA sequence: TGTGCCAGCAGGGGACAGGGTTATAATTCACCCCTCCACTTT. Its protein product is CASRGQGYNSPLHF.

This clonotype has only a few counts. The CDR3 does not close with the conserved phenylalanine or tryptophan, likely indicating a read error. Here the CDR3 reads CASSVDRGKTEAFL. CDR3 DNA: TGTGCCAGCAGTGTCGACAGGGGCAAAACTGAAGCTTTCCTT. The V call is TRBV6-1, the J call TRBJ1-1; 8 positions agree with TRBD1. CDR3 size: 14 residues. V gave up 4 bases and J gave up 5 bases; unmatched junction bases: 6. The germline V gene has CDR1 MNHNS and CDR2 SASEGT.

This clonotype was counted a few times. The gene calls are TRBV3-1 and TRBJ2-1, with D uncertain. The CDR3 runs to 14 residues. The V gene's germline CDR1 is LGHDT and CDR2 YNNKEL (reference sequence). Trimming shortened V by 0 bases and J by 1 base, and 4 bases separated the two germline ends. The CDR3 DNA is TGTGCCAGCAGCCAAGACGCGTCCTACAATGAGCAGTTCTTC. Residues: CASSQDASYNEQFF.

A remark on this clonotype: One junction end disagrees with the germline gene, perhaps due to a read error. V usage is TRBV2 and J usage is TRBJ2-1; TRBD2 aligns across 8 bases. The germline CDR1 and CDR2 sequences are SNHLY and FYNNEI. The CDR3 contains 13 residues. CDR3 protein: CASREGSSGVQFF. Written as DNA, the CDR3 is TGTGCCAGCAGGGAAGGTAGTAGCGGGGTCCAATTCTTC.

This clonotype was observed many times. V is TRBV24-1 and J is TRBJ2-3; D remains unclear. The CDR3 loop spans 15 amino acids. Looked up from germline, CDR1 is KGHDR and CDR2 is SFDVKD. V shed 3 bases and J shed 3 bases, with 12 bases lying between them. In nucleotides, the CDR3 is TGTGCCACCAGTGATCAAAGCGTGTCTACAGATACGCAGTATTTT. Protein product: CATSDQSVSTDTQYF.

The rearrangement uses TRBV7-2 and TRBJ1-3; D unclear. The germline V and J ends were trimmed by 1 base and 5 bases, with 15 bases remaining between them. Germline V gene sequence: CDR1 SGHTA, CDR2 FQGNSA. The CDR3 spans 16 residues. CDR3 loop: CASSLDSAVERNTIYF. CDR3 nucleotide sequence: TGTGCCAGCAGCTTAGACAGTGCCGTGGAAAGAAACACCATATATTTT.

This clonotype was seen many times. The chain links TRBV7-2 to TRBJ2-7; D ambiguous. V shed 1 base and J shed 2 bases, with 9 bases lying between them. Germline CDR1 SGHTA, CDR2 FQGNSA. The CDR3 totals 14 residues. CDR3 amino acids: CASSLGWSAYEQYF. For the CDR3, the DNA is TGTGCCAGCAGCTTAGGGTGGTCAGCCTACGAGCAGTACTTC.

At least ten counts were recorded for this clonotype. The CDR3 DNA reads TGCGCCAGCAGCCAAGCCCCTAGCGGGATAAACAATGAGCAGTTCTTC. It encodes CASSQAPSGINNEQFF. This chain connects TRBV4-3 to TRBJ2-1; 9 bases agree with TRBD2. Trimming took 1 base from V and 5 from J; bases not matched to a gene: 6. The CDR3 loop spans 16 amino acids. Germline CDR1 LGHNA, CDR2 YSLEER.

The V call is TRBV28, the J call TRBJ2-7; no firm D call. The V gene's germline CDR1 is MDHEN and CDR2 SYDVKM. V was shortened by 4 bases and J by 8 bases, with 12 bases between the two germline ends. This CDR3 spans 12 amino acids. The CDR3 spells CASSSSGLKQYF. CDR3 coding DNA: TGTGCCAGCAGTTCCTCAGGTCTGAAGCAGTACTTC.

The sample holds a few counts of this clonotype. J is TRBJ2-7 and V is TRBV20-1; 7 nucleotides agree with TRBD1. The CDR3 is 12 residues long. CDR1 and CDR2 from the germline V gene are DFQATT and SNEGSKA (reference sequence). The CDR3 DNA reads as TGCAGCTCGGGGACAGCAAAATACGAGCAGTACTTC. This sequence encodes CSSGTAKYEQYF.

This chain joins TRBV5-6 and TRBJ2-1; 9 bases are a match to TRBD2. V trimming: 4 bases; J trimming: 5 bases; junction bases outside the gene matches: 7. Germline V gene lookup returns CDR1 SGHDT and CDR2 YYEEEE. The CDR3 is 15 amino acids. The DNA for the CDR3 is TGTGCCAGCAGCGGAAGACTAGCGGTAAACAATGAGCAGTTCTTC. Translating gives CASSGRLAVNNEQFF.

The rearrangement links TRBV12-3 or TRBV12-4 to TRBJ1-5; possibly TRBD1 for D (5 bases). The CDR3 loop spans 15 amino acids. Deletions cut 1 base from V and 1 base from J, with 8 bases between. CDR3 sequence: CASSLGGMSNQPQHF. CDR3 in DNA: TGTGCCAGCAGTTTAGGGGGGATGAGCAATCAGCCCCAGCATTTT.